The T cell receptor beta chain described here comes from a study of cytomegalovirus exposure and HLA in healthy donors. Across the whole study: Around 87 million unique TCRs, all from HLA-typed donors, were included in an early release of the data.

Study-level results: Further analysis was carried out later, and it showed several of the most significant clusters appearing linked to common viral pathogens. Confirmation in vitro established that a few CMV-associated chains were specific for CMV antigens.

Trimming shortened V by 5 bases and J by 0 bases, and 14 bases separated the two germline ends. The CDR3 contains 16 residues. CDR1 and CDR2 (germline): SGHVS, FNYEAQ. A word on this clone: Its target is not known.

The PCR contained 60 Vbeta and 13 Jbeta primers. TCRdb's table, derived via immunoSEQ multiplex PCR, lists solely in-frame clones and lacks some. This table has 120,000 to 150,000 clones, around three quarters appearing once. Sequenced input: PBMCs. This TCR was sampled from a man aged 40-49 years in good health and CMV-seropositive. This rearrangement joins TRBV7-6 to TRBJ1-5, with TRBD1 as a possible D gene (5 bases). The DNA of the CDR3 is TGTGCCAGCAGCCCAATATCAGGGCTTAGCAATCAGCCCCAGCATTTT. As protein: CASSPISGLSNQPQHF.